This TCR beta chain is from a study of human T cells and chemical hapten exposure. The overall study: Alopecia areata, totalis or universalis affected patients, mainly female.

Study observations and caveats: Controls had significantly fewer large CDR3 similarity clusters than were formed by expanded TCRs.

The time point was: patch test 3, about 24 weeks after DPC sensitization. This sample's treatment: therapeutic diphenylcyclopropenone sensitization with weekly scalp DPC. Germline lookup yields CDR1 LGHDT and CDR2 YNNKEL (reference sequence). Losses at the gene ends were 6 bases for V and 3 bases for J; bases not matched to a gene: 4. The CDR3 totals 15 residues. Individual cDNA molecules in this library carried unique molecular identifiers. Each CDR3 protein gets one entry after TCRdb re-called the RACE reads with MiXCR. The sample lists fewer than 80,000 distinct CDR3 sequences; 11% were seen once. This clonotype came up a few times. Antigen: not known.

This specimen was whole blood, taken in connection with sensitization to the hapten diphenylcyclopropenone (DPC). The chain links TRBV3-1 to TRBJ2-2; the match to TRBD2 covers 10 bases. The sequence was obtained from a woman aged 25 to 39 with alopecia areata. Some clones in this sample may be carry-over from other donors' samples. This CDR3 reads CASSTGLAYTGELFF. The CDR3 coding sequence is TGTGCCAGCAGTACGGGACTAGCGTACACCGGGGAGCTGTTTTTT.